The 20 T cell receptor beta chains below come from one sample, sequenced in a study of blood T cell repertoires in COVID-19. Sequencing used immunoSEQ multiplex PCR; TCRdb keeps in-frame clones, though not all of them. The sample shows a few hundred thousand clones, more than 70% of them seen only once. Sequencing used peripheral blood. Receptors originate from a woman in her 30s who had recovered from COVID-19.

This clone was observed a handful of times. The rearrangement uses TRBV28 and TRBJ1-2; a possible D gene is TRBD1 (5 bases). Trimming left V 1 base short and J 0 bases short, with 21 bases between. This CDR3 spans 19 amino acids. Germline V gene sequence: CDR1 MDHEN, CDR2 SYDVKM. In DNA, the CDR3 is TGTGCCAGCAGTTTATTCTCCACGAAGCAGGGTTTACCTAACTATGGCTACACCTTC. Translated: CASSLFSTKQGLPNYGYTF.

In this sample, this clone turned up a few times. The chain carries TRBV2 and TRBJ2-5; tentatively, D is TRBD1 (5 bases). CDR1 is SNHLY, CDR2 FYNNEI, per germline. The CDR3 totals 13 residues. The germline V and J ends were trimmed by 2 bases and 5 bases, with 9 bases remaining between them. CDR3 sequence (DNA): TGTGCCAGCAGTGAAACCAGGGTGGAGACCCAGTACTTC. Protein: CASSETRVETQYF.

This clone appeared once. The chain uses TRBV19 and TRBJ1-1; D may be TRBD1 (5 bases). Per germline, CDR1 LNHDA and CDR2 SQIVND (reference sequence). The ends were cut back, 7 bases at V and 1 base at J, with 16 bases in the middle. This CDR3 is built from 15 residues. The CDR3 reads CASILGAAANTEAFF. The DNA of the CDR3 is TGTGCCAGTATCCTAGGGGCAGCCGCGAACACTGAAGCTTTCTTT. Filled out from reference TRBV19 and TRBJ1-1, the complete variable domain reads DGGITQSPKYLFRKEGQNVTLSCEQNLNHDAMYWYRQDPGQGLRLIYYSQIVNDFQKGDIAEGYSVSREKKESFPLTVTSAQKNPTAFYLCASILGAAANTEAFFGQGTRLTVV.

The chain carries TRBV18 and TRBJ1-1; 9 bases fit TRBD1. The CDR3 covers 15 residues. V shed 3 bases, J shed 4 bases, and the junction held 6 bases outside the gene matches. Germline V gene lookup returns CDR1 KGHSH and CDR2 LQKENI. The CDR3 reads CASSPGTGWGTEAFF. For the CDR3, the DNA is TGTGCCAGCTCACCCGGGACAGGGTGGGGCACTGAAGCTTTCTTT.

The genes are TRBV5-4 and TRBJ1-6, with 9 bases fitting TRBD1. The CDR3 loop spans 14 amino acids. The V gene end was trimmed by 4 bases and the J gene end by 10 bases; junction bases not matched to a gene: 6. CDR1 is SGHNT, CDR2 YYREEE, per germline (reference sequence). The CDR3 reads CASSLGQGPSPLHF. CDR3 bases: TGTGCCAGCAGCCTAGGACAGGGGCCCTCACCCCTCCACTTT.

As concerns this clone: The same CDR3 can be traced to other DNA sequences in this sample. The chain combines TRBV6-5 with TRBJ1-1; weak D call: TRBD1 (5 bases). Germline V gives CDR1 MNHEY, CDR2 SVGAGI. Trimming left V 5 bases short and J 1 base short, with 8 bases between. This CDR3 region has 13 residues. The DNA of the CDR3 is TGTGCCAGCAGTCGCCAGGGGAACACTGAAGCTTTCTTT. Translation: CASSRQGNTEAFF.

The chain joins TRBV7-3 to TRBJ2-7; possibly TRBD2 for D (6 bases). This CDR3 spans 13 amino acids. The germline V and J ends were trimmed by 1 base and 9 bases, with 13 bases remaining between them. The V gene's germline CDR1 is SGHTA and CDR2 FQGTGA. The CDR3 nucleotides are TGTGCCAGCAGCTTAAAGCCTAGCGTAGGGCAGTACTTC. Residues: CASSLKPSVGQYF.

The chain couples TRBV10-3 to TRBJ1-2; TRBD1 is a possible D gene (5 bases). CDR1 and CDR2 (germline): ENHRY, SYGVKD. The CDR3 has 14 amino acids. The ends were cut back, 0 bases at V and 3 bases at J, with 8 bases in the middle. CDR3: CAISESEGDYGYTF. The CDR3 DNA reads as TGTGCCATCAGTGAGTCGGAAGGGGACTATGGCTACACCTTC.

This sequence joins TRBV9 and TRBJ2-2, with TRBD2 matching over 13 bases. The V and J ends lost 4 bases and 4 bases, in that order; junction bases with no gene match: 7. In germline, CDR1 is SGDLS, CDR2 YYNGEE. The CDR3 length is 17 residues. The DNA of the CDR3 is TGTGCCAGCAGCCCTACTAGCGGGGGGGCTTTCACCGGGGAGCTGTTTTTT. Its translation: CASSPTSGGAFTGELFF.

This clone was detected a few times. The V call is TRBV7-9, the J call TRBJ1-2; maybe TRBD1 (5 bases). Trimming stripped 5 bases from V and 4 bases from J, with 14 bases between. CDR1 and CDR2 from the germline V gene are SEHNR and FQNEAQ (reference sequence). The CDR3 totals 14 residues. CDR3 sequence: CASSLGGTVYGYTF. For the CDR3, the DNA is TGTGCCAGCAGCCTAGGAGGGACTGTCTATGGCTACACCTTC.

The rearrangement links TRBV9 to TRBJ2-3; D unresolved. The CDR3 totals 14 residues. Per germline, CDR1 SGDLS and CDR2 YYNGEE. Deletions cut 4 bases from V and 4 bases from J, with 13 bases between. CDR3 residues: CASSKVLRADTQYF. For the CDR3, the DNA is TGTGCCAGCAGCAAGGTTCTTCGGGCAGATACGCAGTATTTT.

This CDR3 reads CASSLYMASTDTQYF. DNA for the CDR3: TGCGCCAGCAGCTTGTACATGGCTAGCACAGATACGCAGTATTTT. The rearrangement joins TRBV5-1 to TRBJ2-3; D call uncertain. V was cut by 1 base and J by 0 bases, with 9 bases left in between. Germline V gives CDR1 SGHRS, CDR2 YFSETQ. The CDR3 extends over 15 amino acids.

The chain recombines TRBV3-1 (or the pseudogene TRBV3-2) with TRBJ2-1, with 14 positions matching TRBD2. Germline values: CDR1 LGHDT, CDR2 YNNKEL (reference sequence). The CDR3 covers 18 residues. Trimming removed 4 bases from V and 6 bases from J; junction bases left unmatched: 11. CDR3 sequence (DNA): TGTGCCAGCAGCCGTCAGACTAGCGGGGGGGTAAGGGGCAATGAGCAGTTCTTC. This codes for CASSRQTSGGVRGNEQFF.

This chain joins TRBV18 and TRBJ1-2; 10 bases line up with TRBD1. The V segment lost 1 base and the J segment 8 bases; nucleotides outside the gene matches: 10. The germline V gene has CDR1 KGHSH and CDR2 LQKENI. This CDR3 has 16 amino acids. The CDR3 sequence is CASSPRQTGGAYGYTF. CDR3 nucleotide sequence: TGTGCCAGCTCACCACGACAGACAGGGGGCGCGTACGGCTACACCTTC. The whole variable domain, filled in from reference TRBV18 and TRBJ1-2, reads NAGVMQNPRHLVRRRGQEARLRCSPMKGHSHVYWYRQLPEEGLKFMVYLQKENIIDESGMPKERFSAEFPKEGPSILRIQQVVRGDSAAYFCASSPRQTGGAYGYTFGSGTRLTVV.

This chain joins TRBV6-6 and TRBJ2-7, with D perhaps assigned TRBD1 or TRBD2 (5 bases each). Trimming removed 5 bases from V and 2 bases from J, with 7 bases in between. From germline, CDR1 is MNHNY and CDR2 SVGAGI (reference sequence). The CDR3 totals 12 residues. CDR3 in amino acids: CASSRGAYEQYF. In DNA, the CDR3 is TGTGCCAGCAGTCGGGGCGCCTACGAGCAGTACTTC.

A few counts support this clone. The genes are TRBV30 and TRBJ1-6; the D gene is possibly TRBD1 (6 bases). V lost 3 bases and J 3 bases, leaving 12 bases between the germline ends. The germline CDR1 and CDR2 sequences are GTSNPN and SVGIG (reference sequence). The length of the CDR3 is 15 residues. As DNA, the CDR3 is TGTGCCTGGAGCACCGGGACACGCTATAATTCACCCCTCCACTTT. This translates into CAWSTGTRYNSPLHF.

This chain connects TRBV11-2 to TRBJ2-7; maybe TRBD1 (7 bases). Germline loops: CDR1 SGHAT, CDR2 FQNNGV. This CDR3 contains 15 residues. V shed 5 bases and J shed 1 base, with 15 bases lying between them. The CDR3 sequence: CASSHGQEGSYEQYF. DNA for the CDR3: TGTGCCAGCAGCCACGGACAGGAGGGGTCCTACGAGCAGTACTTC. The full variable domain, its missing parts supplied by reference TRBV11-2 and TRBJ2-7, is EAGVAQSPRYKIIEKRQSVAFWCNPISGHATLYWYQQILGQGPKLLIQFQNNGVVDDSQLPKDRFSAERLKGVDSTLKIQPAKLEDSAVYLCASSHGQEGSYEQYFGPGTRLTVT.

V is TRBV2 and J is TRBJ2-7, with D possibly matching TRBD1 (5 bases). CDR1 SNHLY and CDR2 FYNNEI come from the germline V gene. This CDR3 has 14 residues. V was clipped by 2 bases and J by 4 bases, with 12 bases between them. CDR3 amino acids: CASSERVQGYEQYF. CDR3 DNA: TGTGCCAGCAGTGAACGGGTTCAGGGATACGAGCAGTACTTC.

This chain uses TRBV28 with TRBJ1-5, with D possibly TRBD1 on 5 matching bases. From germline, CDR1 is MDHEN and CDR2 SYDVKM. The CDR3 is 12 residues long. The germline V and J ends were trimmed by 4 bases and 7 bases, with 8 bases remaining between them. CDR3 DNA sequence: TGTGCCAGCAGTTGGGGGAGGCAGCCCCAGCATTTT. It yields the protein CASSWGRQPQHF. The variable domain in full, completed from reference TRBV28 and TRBJ1-5, reads DVKVTQSSRYLVKRTGEKVFLECVQDMDHENMFWYRQDPGLGLRLIYFSYDVKMKEKGDIPEGYSVSREKKERFSLILESASTNQTSMYLCASSWGRQPQHFGDGTRLSIL.

V is TRBV5-5 and J is TRBJ1-5; D is possibly TRBD1 (5 bases). This CDR3 has 16 residues. V dropped 1 base and J dropped 5 bases, with 16 bases sitting between them. CDR1 and CDR2 from the germline V gene are SGHKS and YYEKEE (reference sequence). The CDR3 DNA reads TGTGCCAGCAGCTTGAGCGCCGACAGTACCTATCAGCCCCAGCATTTT. This encodes CASSLSADSTYQPQHF.